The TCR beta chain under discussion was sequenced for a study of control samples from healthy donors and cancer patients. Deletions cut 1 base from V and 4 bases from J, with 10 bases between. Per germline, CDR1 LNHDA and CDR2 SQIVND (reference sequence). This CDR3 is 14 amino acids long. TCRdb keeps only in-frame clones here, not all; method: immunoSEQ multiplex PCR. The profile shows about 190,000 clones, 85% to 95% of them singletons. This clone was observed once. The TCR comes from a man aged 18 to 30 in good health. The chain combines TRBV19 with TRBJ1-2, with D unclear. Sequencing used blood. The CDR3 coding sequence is TGTGCCAGTAGTATAGGCATACAGAGCTATGGCTACACCTTC. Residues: CASSIGIQSYGYTF.